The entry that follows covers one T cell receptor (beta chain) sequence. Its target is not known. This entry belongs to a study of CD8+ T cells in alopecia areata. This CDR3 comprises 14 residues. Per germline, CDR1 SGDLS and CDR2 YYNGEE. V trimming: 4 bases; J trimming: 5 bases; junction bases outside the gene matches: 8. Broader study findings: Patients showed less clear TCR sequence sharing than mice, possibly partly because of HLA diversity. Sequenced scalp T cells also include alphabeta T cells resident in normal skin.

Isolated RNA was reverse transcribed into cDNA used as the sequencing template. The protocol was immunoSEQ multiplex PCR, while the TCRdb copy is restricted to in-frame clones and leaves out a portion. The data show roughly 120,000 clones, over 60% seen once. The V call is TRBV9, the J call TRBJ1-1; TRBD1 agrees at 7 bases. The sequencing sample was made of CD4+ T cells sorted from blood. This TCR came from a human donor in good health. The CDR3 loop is CASSSLTGRTEAFF. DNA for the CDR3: TGTGCCAGCAGCTCCCTGACAGGGCGGACTGAAGCTTTCTTT.